The clone carrying this T cell receptor beta chain came up many times. These data come from a study of breast tumors, draining lymph nodes, adjacent tissues. Breast cancer patients provided tissue from their axillary draining lymph nodes. TCRdb passed the multiplex PCR reads through MiXCR, listing each CDR3 protein once. The repertoire includes approximately 250,000 distinct CDR3 sequences, under 40% of them detected once, and 3% to 4% sits in the top ten. V lost 5 bases to trimming and J lost 4 bases; unmatched junction nucleotides: 3. Germline V gene sequence: CDR1 SQVTM, CDR2 ANQGSEA. The CDR3 spans 14 residues.

The sequence came from a female donor with breast cancer. Some clones in this sample may be carry-over from other donors' samples. The sample taken for sequencing was axillary lymph node tissue. The V gene is TRBV29-1, the J gene TRBJ2-1; the match to TRBD1 covers 12 bases. CDR3 amino acids: CSVRDRGPYNEQFF. The DNA of the CDR3 is TGCAGCGTTAGGGACAGGGGGCCGTACAATGAGCAGTTCTTC.